This is a list of T cell receptor beta chains from one sample in a study of tumor and adjacent non-tumor tissue in lung cancer. Each CDR3 protein is one row after TCRdb ran MiXCR on the multiplex PCR reads. The sample includes over 100,000 distinct CDR3 sequences, around 57% of them seen just once. Material: distant non-tumor lung tissue. The receptors shown here come from a man in his fifties or sixties with non-small cell lung cancer. The CDR3 runs from the conserved cysteine through the conserved F or W.

V: TRBV14; CDR3: CASSIQSGPEETQYF
V: TRBV11-1; CDR3: CASSIPGGAYEQYF
V: TRBV11-3; CDR3: CASSLVGYADMQHF
V: TRBV21-1; CDR3: CASIKNQASGINTGELFF
V: TRBV11-2; CDR3: CASSLERTADYTF
V: TRBV11-2; CDR3: CASSLGVRQTLYYGYTF
V: TRBV6-5; CDR3: CARSLTATSYEQYF
V: TRBV29-1; CDR3: CSVVLAHSGANVLTF
V: TRBV6-5; CDR3: CTSSHGDGLNYGYTF
V: TRBV20-1; CDR3: CSARDPYTSGDYNEQFF
V: TRBV2; CDR3: CASSGMSGGPYNEQFF
V: TRBV6-2/TRBV6-3; CDR3: CANKQADPAYEQYF
V: TRBV4-2; CDR3: CSSNQEEGEAFF
V: TRBV11-3; CDR3: CDRSLARLDGYIF
V: TRBV6-6; CDR3: CASSVDRGSGETQYF
V: TRBV20-1; CDR3: CSASPLAGTDTQYF
V: TRBV18; CDR3: CASSGNEQFF
V: TRBV14; CDR3: CTSSQGPGVSRNQPQHF
V: TRBV7-8; CDR3: CASSLFLAGDETQYF
V: TRBV6-1; CDR3: CASNYRGANTGELFF
V: TRBV30; CDR3: CAWRTLGGSIYEQYF
V: TRBV5-4; CDR3: CASSPYLNTEAFF
V: TRBV25-1; CDR3: CASSADTSGVYNGQFF
V: TRBV11-3; CDR3: CASSFIGGLADTQYF
V: TRBV11-3; CDR3: CASSVQTTETQYF
V: TRBV4-3; CDR3: CASSRDRVQWKVFF
V: TRBV7-8; CDR3: CATKTGDGGSYNEQFF
V: TRBV11-1; CDR3: CAVRTTQNGELYF
V: TRBV24-1; CDR3: CATNDQLTRGYNEQFF